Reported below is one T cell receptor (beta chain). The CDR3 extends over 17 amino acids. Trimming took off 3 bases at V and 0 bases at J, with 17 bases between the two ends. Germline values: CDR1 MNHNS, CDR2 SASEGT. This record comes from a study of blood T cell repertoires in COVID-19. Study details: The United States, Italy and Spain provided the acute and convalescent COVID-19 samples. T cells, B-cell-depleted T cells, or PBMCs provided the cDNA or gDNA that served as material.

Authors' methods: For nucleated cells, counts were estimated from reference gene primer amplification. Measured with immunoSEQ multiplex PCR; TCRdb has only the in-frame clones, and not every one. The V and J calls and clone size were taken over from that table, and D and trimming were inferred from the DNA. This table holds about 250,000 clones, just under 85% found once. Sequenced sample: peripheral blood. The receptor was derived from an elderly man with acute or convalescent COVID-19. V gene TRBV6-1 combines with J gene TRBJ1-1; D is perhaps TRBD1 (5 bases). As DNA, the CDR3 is TGTGCCAGCAGTGATGCCTTTGGGGGGGATATGAACACTGAAGCTTTCTTT. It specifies CASSDAFGGDMNTEAFF.